This TCR beta chain was observed in a study of CD8 T cells in Susac syndrome. An input of roughly 0.5 to 1 ug of RNA was subjected to reverse transcription using random hexamers. Amplification of TCR beta CDR3 across 54 Vbeta and 13 Jbeta was performed with immunoSEQ multiplex PCR. TCRdb re-derived calls from the immunoSEQ multiplex PCR reads in MiXCR, one entry per CDR3 protein. This table has approximately 120,000 distinct CDR3 sequences, about 95% appearing once. The CDR3 runs to 16 residues. Germline loops: CDR1 SNHLY, CDR2 FYNNEI. With 8 bases clipped from V and 0 bases from J, the junction kept 12 bases outside the gene matches.

This TCR came from a human donor in good health. The rearrangement uses TRBV2 and TRBJ1-1, with TRBD1 identical over 7 bases. Material for sequencing was CD4+ T cells from PBMCs. In DNA form, the CDR3 reads TGTGCCAGCCCGACCTCCGGGACAGCCTTGAACACTGAAGCTTTCTTT. The encoded protein is CASPTSGTALNTEAFF.